This T cell receptor beta chain was sequenced during a study of CD8 T cells in ankylosing spondylitis. With respect to this clonotype: Antigen specificity is unknown.

Overall study findings and caveats: A number of the motif variants had already been described in reactive arthritis synovial fluid and blood. What seemed typical of ankylosing spondylitis blood was a TCR beta motif built from several highly homologous variants.

Quantitative 5'-RACE with molecular barcodes was used to make the TCR beta libraries. TCRdb passed the 5' RACE reads through MiXCR, listing each CDR3 protein once. The sample carries about 270,000 distinct CDR3 sequences, roughly 32% recorded once. Sequencing used blood, either unsorted or a sorted T cell fraction (not recorded which). The clonotype comes from a male donor with ankylosing spondylitis or in good health (not recorded which).

The CDR3 sequence is CASSLRGLGTEAFF. CDR3 sequence (DNA): TGTGCCAGCAGTTTACGGGGTCTTGGCACTGAAGCTTTCTTT. The genes are TRBV12-3 or TRBV12-4 and TRBJ1-1; no reliable D call. The V end lost 2 bases, the J end lost 4 bases, and 11 bases lay between the germline ends. The CDR3 totals 14 residues.